This T cell receptor beta chain was identified in a study of CD4 and CD8 cells across lung adenocarcinoma regions. Localized lung adenocarcinoma, a non-small cell lung cancer, affected the donors. Per germline, CDR1 MNHNS and CDR2 SASEGT. Trimming took off 4 bases at V and 14 bases at J, with 9 bases between the two ends. This CDR3 has 10 amino acids. TCRdb fed the PCR reads into MiXCR, producing one record per CDR3 protein. The table has 10,000 or so distinct CDR3 sequences, around half seen once. The sequence was obtained from a female donor with lung adenocarcinoma. The CD4 and CD8 labels of this study may be unreliable. The material sequenced was CD8+ T cells from the margin of a lung tumor. The chain joins TRBV6-1 to TRBJ2-1; possibly TRBD1 for D (5 bases). CDR3 nucleotide sequence: TGTGCCAGCAGTGTGCCAGGGAAGTTCTTC. Translating gives CASSVPGKFF.